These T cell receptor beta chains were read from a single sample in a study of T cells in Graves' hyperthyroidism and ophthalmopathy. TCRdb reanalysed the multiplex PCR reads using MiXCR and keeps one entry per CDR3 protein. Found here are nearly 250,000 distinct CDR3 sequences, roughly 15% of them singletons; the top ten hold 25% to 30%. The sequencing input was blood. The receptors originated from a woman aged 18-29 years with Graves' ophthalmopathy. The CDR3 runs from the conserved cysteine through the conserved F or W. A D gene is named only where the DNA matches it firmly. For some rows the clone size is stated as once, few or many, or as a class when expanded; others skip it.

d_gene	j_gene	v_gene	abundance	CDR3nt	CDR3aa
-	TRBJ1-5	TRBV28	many	TGTGCCAGCAGTTTTACAGGGAACGATCAGCCCCAGCATTTT	CASSFTGNDQPQHF
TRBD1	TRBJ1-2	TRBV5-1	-	TGCGCCAGCAGCTCGGGGGACAGGGGTGGCTACACCTTC	CASSSGDRGGYTF
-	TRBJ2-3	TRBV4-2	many	TGTGCCAGCAGCCAAGATAGGGGGACCGGAACAGATACGCAGTATTTT	CASSQDRGTGTDTQYF
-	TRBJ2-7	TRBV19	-	TGTGCCAGTGGTATACGGACGGGGCCCTACGAGCAGTACTTC	CASGIRTGPYEQYF
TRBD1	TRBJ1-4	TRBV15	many	TGTGCCACCAGCAGAGATCAGGACAGGGGCGAAAAACTGTTTTTT	CATSRDQDRGEKLFF
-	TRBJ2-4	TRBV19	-	TGTGCCAGTAGTTCAGGATCAGGGGCGGACAAAAACATTCAGTACTTC	CASSSGSGADKNIQYF
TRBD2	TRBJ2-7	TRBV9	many	TGTGCCAGCAGCCCGCGGGAGGGTCGCTACGAGCAGTACTTC	CASSPREGRYEQYF
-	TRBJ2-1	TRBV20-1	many	TGCAGTGCTAGAGTAGGCGGGGTATCCTACAATGAGCAGTTCTTC	CSARVGGVSYNEQFF
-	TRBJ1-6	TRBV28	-	TGTGCCAGCAGCAAACGGACGGAAAATTCACCCCTCCACTTT	CASSKRTENSPLHF
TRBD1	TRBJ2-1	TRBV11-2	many	TGTGCCAGCAGCTTATACAGGGGCCGCCCCCCGTTCTTC	CASSLYRGRPPFF
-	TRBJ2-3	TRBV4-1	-	TGCGCCAGCACTCTGGACCAGGGCAACCCCCCGCATACGCAGTATTTT	CASTLDQGNPPHTQYF
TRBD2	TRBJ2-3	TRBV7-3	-	TGTGCCAGCAGCTTAAGTCCGGCTAGCGGGAGGGGTGATACGCAGTATTTT	CASSLSPASGRGDTQYF
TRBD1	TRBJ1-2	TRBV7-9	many	TGTGCCAGCAGCCCCGACAACCAGGGGGATGGCTACACCTTC	CASSPDNQGDGYTF
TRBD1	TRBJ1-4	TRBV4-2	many	TGTGCCAGCAGCCAAGATAACAGGGGAGGTGAAAAACTGTTTTTT	CASSQDNRGGEKLFF
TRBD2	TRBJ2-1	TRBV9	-	TGTGCCAGCAGCGTAGAGGGGGTACTAGCGGGGGGACGATACAATGAGCAGTTCTTC	CASSVEGVLAGGRYNEQFF
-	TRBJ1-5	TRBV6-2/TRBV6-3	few	TGTGCCAGCAGTTACTCCGACGGAACGGTGTCCAATCAGCCCCGGCATTTT	CASSYSDGTVSNQPRHF
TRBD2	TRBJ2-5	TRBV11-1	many	TGTGCCAGCAGCTTACGCGCTAGCGGGGGGGCGATGACCCAGTACTTC	CASSLRASGGAMTQYF